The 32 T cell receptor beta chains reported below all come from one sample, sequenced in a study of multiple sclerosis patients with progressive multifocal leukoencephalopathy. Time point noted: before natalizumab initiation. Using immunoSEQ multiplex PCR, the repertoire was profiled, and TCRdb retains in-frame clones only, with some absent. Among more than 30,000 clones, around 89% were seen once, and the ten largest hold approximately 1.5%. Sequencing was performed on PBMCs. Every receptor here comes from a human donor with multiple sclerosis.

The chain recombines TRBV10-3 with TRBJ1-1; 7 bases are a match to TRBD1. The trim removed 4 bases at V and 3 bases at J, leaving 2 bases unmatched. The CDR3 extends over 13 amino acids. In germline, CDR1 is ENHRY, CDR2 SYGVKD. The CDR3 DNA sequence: TGTGCCATCAGTGTGCAGGGGGACACTGAAGCTTTCTTT. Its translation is CAISVQGDTEAFF.

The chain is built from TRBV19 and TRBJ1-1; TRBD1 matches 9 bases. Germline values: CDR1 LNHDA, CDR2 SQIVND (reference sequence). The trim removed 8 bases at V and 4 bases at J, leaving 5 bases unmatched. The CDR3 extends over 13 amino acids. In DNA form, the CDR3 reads TGTGCCAGTTGGACAGGGGAACCCACTGAAGCTTTCTTT. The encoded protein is CASWTGEPTEAFF.

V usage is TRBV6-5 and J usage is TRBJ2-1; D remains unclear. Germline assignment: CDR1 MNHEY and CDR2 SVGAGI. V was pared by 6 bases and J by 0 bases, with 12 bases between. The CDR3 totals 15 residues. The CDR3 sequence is CASSQSVGSYNEQFF. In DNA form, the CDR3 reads TGTGCCAGCAGCCAATCGGTGGGCTCCTACAATGAGCAGTTCTTC.

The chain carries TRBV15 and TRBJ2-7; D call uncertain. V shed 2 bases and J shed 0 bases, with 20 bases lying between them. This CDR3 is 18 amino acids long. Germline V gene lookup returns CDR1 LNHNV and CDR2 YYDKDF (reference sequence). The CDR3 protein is CATSRYSIPGSFSYEQYF. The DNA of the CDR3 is TGTGCCACCAGCAGATACTCAATACCCGGGTCCTTCTCCTACGAGCAGTACTTC. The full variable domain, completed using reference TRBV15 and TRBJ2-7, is DAMVIQNPRYQVTQFGKPVTLSCSQTLNHNVMYWYQQKSSQAPKLLFHYYDKDFNNEADTPDNFQSRRPNTSFCFLDIRSPGLGDTAMYLCATSRYSIPGSFSYEQYFGPGTRLTVT.

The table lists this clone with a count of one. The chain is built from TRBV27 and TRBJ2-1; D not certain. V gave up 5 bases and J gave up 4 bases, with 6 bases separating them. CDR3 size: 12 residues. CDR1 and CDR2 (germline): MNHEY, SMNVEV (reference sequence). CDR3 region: CASSHRYNEQFF. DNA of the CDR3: TGTGCCAGCAGTCATAGATACAATGAGCAGTTCTTC.

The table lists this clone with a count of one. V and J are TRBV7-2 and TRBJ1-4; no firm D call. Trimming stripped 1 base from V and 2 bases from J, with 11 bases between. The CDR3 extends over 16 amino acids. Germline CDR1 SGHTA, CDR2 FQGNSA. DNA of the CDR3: TGTGCCAGCAGCTTAGGGACGGCGGGTACTAATGAAAAACTGTTTTTT. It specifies CASSLGTAGTNEKLFF.

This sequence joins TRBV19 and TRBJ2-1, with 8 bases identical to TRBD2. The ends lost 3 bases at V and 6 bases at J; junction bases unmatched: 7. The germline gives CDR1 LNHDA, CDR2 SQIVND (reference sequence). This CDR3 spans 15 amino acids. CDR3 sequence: CASSIYSGSINEQFF. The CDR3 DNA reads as TGTGCCAGTAGTATCTACAGCGGGAGCATCAATGAGCAGTTCTTC.

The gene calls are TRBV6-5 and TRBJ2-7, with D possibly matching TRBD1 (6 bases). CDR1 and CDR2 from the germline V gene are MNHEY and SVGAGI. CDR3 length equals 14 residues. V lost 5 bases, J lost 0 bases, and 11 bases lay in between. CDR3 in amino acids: CASSQGTPSYEQYF. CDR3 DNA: TGTGCCAGCAGTCAGGGGACACCCTCCTACGAGCAGTACTTC.

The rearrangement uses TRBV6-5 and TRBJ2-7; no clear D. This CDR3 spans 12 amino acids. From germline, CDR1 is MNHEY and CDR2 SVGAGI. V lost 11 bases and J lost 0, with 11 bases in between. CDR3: CAPRTVSYEQYF. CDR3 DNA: TGTGCCCCCAGGACGGTCTCCTACGAGCAGTACTTC.

The CDR3 spells CSVDSGQGATGELFF. DNA for the CDR3: TGCAGCGTTGACTCCGGACAGGGGGCGACCGGGGAGCTGTTTTTT. The V and J genes are TRBV29-1 and TRBJ2-2, with TRBD1 matching over 11 bases. This CDR3 region has 15 residues. The trim removed 3 bases at V and 5 bases at J, leaving 5 bases unmatched. Germline-derived CDR1 and CDR2 are SQVTM and ANQGSEA.

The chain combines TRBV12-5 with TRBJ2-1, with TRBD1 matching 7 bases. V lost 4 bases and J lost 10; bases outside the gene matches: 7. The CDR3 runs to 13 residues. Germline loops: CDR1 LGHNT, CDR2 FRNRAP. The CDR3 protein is CASGWTLGQEQFF. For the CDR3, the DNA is TGTGCTAGTGGTTGGACCTTGGGACAGGAGCAGTTCTTC.

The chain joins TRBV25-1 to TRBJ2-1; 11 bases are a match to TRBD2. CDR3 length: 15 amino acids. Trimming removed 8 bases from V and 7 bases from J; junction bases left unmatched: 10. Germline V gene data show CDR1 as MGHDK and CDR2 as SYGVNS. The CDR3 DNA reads TGTGCCAGCCAGAAGCTAGCGGGGGGTGAGAATGAGCAGTTCTTC. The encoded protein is CASQKLAGGENEQFF.

The CDR3 protein is CASRPLGGELFF. The CDR3 DNA follows: TGTGCCAGCAGGCCCCTGGGCGGGGAGCTGTTTTTT. This chain joins TRBV2 and TRBJ2-2; D gene uncertain. The CDR3 extends over 12 amino acids. Germline V gene data show CDR1 as SNHLY and CDR2 as FYNNEI. V lost 6 bases to trimming and J lost 7 bases, with 9 bases between them.

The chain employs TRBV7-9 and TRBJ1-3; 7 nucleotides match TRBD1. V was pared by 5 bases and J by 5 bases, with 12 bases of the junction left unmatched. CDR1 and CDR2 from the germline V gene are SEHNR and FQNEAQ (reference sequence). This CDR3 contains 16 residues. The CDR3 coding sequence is TGTGCCAGCAGCACTAACGGCTGGGACAGTCGAAACACCATATATTTT. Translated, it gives CASSTNGWDSRNTIYF.

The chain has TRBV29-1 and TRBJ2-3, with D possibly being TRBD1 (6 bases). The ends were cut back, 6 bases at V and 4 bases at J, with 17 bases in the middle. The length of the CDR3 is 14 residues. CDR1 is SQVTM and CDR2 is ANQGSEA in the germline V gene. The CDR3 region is CSVTPPAGADTQYF. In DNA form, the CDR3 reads TGCAGCGTGACCCCCCCGGCAGGGGCAGATACGCAGTATTTT.

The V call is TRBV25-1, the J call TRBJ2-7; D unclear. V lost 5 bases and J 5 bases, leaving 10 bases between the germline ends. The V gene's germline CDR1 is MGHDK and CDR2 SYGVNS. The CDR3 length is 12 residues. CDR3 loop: CASSHPPHEQYF. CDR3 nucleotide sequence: TGTGCCAGCAGTCATCCTCCCCACGAGCAGTACTTC.

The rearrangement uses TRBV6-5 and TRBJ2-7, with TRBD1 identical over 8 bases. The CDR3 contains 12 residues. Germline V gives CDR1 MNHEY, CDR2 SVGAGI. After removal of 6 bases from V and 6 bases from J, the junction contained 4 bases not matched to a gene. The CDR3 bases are TGTGCCAGCAGCTCGGACAGGGCCGAGCAGTACTTC. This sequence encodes CASSSDRAEQYF.

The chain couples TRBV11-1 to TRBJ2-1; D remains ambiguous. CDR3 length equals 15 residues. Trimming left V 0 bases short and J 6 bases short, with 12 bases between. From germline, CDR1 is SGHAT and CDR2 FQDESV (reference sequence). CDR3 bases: TGTGCCAGCAGCTTAGCGGTTGGGATAACCAATGAGCAGTTCTTC. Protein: CASSLAVGITNEQFF.

The CDR3 DNA reads TGTGCCAGTAGCCTAGAGGGGAACGGTCAGCCCCAGCATTTT. It yields the protein CASSLEGNGQPQHF. The chain links TRBV19 to TRBJ1-5; perhaps TRBD1 as D (5 bases). V lost 6 bases to trimming and J lost 6 bases, with 15 bases between them. The CDR3 is made up of 14 amino acids. Germline lookup yields CDR1 LNHDA and CDR2 SQIVND (reference sequence).

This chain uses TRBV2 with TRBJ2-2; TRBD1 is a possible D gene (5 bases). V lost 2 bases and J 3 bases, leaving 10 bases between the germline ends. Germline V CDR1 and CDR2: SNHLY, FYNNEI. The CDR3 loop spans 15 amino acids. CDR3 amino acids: CASSERQGYTGELFF. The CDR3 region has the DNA TGTGCCAGCAGTGAACGGCAGGGCTACACCGGGGAGCTGTTTTTT.

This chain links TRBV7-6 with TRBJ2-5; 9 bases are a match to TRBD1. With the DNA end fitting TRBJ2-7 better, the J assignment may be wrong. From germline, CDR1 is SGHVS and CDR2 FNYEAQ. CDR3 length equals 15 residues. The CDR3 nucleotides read TGTGCCAGCAGCTTAGCGGGACAGGGCTCCTACGAGCAGTACTTC. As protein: CASSLAGQGSYEQYF.

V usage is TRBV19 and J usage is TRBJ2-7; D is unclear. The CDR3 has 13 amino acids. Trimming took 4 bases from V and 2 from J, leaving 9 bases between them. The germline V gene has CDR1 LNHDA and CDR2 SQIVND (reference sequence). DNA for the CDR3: TGTGCCAGTAGTAGGGCAAACACCTACGAGCAGTACTTC. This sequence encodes CASSRANTYEQYF.

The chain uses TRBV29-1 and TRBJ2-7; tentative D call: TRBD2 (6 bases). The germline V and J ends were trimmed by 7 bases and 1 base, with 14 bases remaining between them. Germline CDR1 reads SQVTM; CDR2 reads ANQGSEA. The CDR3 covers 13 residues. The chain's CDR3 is CSGSGDFSYEQYF. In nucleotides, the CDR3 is TGCAGCGGATCCGGGGACTTTTCCTACGAGCAGTACTTC.

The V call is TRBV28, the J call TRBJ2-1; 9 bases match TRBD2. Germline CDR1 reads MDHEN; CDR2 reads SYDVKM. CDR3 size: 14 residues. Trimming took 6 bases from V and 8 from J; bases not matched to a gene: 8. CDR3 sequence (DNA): TGTGCCAGCAGGGGTGCGGGAGGGCGCGATGAGCAGTTCTTC. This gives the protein CASRGAGGRDEQFF.

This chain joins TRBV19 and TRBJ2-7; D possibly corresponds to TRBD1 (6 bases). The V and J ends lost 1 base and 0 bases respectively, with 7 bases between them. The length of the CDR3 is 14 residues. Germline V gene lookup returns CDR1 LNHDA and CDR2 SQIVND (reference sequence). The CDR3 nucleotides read TGTGCCAGTAGTATAGGACAGGACTCCTACGAGCAGTACTTC. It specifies CASSIGQDSYEQYF.

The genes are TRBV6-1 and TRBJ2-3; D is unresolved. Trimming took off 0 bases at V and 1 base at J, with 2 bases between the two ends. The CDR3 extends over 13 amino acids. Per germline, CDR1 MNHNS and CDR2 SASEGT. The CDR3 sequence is CASSEAGTDTQYF. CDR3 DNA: TGTGCCAGCAGTGAAGCGGGCACAGATACGCAGTATTTT.

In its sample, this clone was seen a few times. Here the CDR3 reads CASSSREPYEQYF. In nucleotides, the CDR3 is TGTGCCAGCAGTAGCAGGGAACCCTACGAGCAGTACTTC. The V gene is TRBV27, the J gene TRBJ2-7, with TRBD1 as a possible D gene (5 bases). Germline CDR1 and CDR2: MNHEY and SMNVEV (reference sequence). The CDR3 consists of 13 residues. Trimming took off 5 bases at V and 2 bases at J, with 10 bases between the two ends.

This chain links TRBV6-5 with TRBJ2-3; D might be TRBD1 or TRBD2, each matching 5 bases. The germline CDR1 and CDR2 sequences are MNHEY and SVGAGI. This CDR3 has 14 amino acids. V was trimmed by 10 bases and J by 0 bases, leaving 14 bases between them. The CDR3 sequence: CATRDGASTDTQYF. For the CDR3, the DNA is TGTGCCACCAGAGACGGGGCTAGCACAGATACGCAGTATTTT.

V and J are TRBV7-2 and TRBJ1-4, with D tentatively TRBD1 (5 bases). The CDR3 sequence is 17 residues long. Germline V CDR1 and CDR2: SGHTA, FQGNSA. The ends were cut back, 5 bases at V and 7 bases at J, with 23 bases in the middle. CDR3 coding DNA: TGTGCCAGCAGCCTAGGGAACAGGTGGCAGTTGGGTGAAAAACTGTTTTTT. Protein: CASSLGNRWQLGEKLFF. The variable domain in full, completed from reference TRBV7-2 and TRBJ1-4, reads GAGVSQSPSNKVTEKGKDVELRCDPISGHTALYWYRQSLGQGLEFLIYFQGNSAPDKSGLPSDRFSAERTGGSVSTLTIQRTQQEDSAVYLCASSLGNRWQLGEKLFFGSGTQLSVL.

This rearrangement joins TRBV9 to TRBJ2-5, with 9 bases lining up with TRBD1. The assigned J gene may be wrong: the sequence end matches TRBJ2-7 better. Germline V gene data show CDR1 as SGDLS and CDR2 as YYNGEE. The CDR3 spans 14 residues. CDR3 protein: CASSWTGDSYEQYF. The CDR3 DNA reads TGTGCCAGCAGTTGGACAGGGGACTCCTACGAGCAGTACTTC.

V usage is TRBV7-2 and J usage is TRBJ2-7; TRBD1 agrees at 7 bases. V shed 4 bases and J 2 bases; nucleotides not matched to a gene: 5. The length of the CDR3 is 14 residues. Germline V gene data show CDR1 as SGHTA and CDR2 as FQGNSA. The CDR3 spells CASSSPDRPYEQYF. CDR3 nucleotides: TGTGCCAGCAGCTCACCGGACAGGCCCTACGAGCAGTACTTC.

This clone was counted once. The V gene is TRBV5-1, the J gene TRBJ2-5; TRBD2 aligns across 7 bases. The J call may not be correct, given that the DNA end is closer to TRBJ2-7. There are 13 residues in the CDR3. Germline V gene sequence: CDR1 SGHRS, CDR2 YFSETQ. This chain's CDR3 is CASSRDYSYEQYF. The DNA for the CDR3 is TGCGCCAGCAGTCGGGACTACTCCTACGAGCAGTACTTC.